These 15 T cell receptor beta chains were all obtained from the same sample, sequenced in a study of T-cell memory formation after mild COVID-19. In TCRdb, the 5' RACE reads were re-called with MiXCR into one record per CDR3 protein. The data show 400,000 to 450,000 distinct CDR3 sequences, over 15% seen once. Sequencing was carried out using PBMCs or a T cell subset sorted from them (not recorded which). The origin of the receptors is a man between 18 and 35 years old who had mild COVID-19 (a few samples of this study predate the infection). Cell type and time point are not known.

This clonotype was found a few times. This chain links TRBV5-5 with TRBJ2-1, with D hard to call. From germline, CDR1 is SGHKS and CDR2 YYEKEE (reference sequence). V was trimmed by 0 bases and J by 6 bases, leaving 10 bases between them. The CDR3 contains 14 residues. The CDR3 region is CASSLGAPSNEQFF. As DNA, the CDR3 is TGTGCCAGCAGCTTGGGGGCACCCAGCAATGAGCAGTTCTTC. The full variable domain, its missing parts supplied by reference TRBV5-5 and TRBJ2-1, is DAGVTQSPTHLIKTRGQQVTLRCSPISGHKSVSWYQQVLGQGPQFIFQYYEKEERGRGNFPDRFSARQFPNYSSELNVNALLLGDSALYLCASSLGAPSNEQFFGPGTRLTVL.

CDR3 coding DNA: TGTGCCAGCAGCATGTGGGGACGCTATGGCTACACCTTC. This gives the protein CASSMWGRYGYTF. This chain joins TRBV6-4 and TRBJ1-2; weak D call: TRBD1 (5 bases). This CDR3 is 13 amino acids long. The V and J ends lost 6 bases and 4 bases respectively, with 12 bases between them. Germline assignment: CDR1 MRHNA and CDR2 SNTAGT.

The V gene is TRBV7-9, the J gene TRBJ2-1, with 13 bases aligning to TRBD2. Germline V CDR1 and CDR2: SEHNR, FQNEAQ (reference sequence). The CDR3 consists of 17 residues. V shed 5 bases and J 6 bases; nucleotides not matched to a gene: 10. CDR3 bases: TGTGCCAGCAGCCCTTTGGGGGGGACTAGCGGGGTCAATGAGCAGTTCTTC. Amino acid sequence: CASSPLGGTSGVNEQFF.

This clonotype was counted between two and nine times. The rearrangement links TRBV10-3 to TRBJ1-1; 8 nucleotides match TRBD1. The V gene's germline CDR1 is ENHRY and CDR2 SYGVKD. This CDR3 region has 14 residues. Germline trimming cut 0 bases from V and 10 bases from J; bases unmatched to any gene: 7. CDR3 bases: TGTGCCATCAGTGAGTCCCTGACAGGGGAGGCAGCTTTCTTT. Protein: CAISESLTGEAAFF.

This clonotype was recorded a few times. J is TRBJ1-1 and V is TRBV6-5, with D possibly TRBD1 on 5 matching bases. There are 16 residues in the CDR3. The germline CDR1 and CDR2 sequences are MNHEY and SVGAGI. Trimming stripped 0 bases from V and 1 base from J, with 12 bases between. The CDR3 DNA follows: TGTGCCAGCAGTTACTCCTGGGGGGAAGGGAACACTGAAGCTTTCTTT. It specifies CASSYSWGEGNTEAFF.

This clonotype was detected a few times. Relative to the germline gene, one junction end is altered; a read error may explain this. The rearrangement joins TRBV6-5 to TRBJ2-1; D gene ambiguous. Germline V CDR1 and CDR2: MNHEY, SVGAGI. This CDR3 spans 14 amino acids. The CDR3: CASSDSQPHNEQFF. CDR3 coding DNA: TGTGCCAGCAGTGACTCACAACCCCACAATGAGCAGTTCTTC.

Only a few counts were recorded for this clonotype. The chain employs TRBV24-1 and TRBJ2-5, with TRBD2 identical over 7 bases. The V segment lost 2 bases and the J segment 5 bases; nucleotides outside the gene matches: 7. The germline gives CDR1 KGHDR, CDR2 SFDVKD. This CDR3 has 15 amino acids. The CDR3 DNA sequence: TGTGCCACCAGTGATTCAAGGCCTAGCGGTGAGACCCAGTACTTC. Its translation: CATSDSRPSGETQYF.

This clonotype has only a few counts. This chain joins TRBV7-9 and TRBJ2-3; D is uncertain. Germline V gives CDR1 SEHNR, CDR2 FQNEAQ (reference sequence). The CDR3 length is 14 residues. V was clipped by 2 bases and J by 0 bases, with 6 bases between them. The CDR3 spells CASSLKPSTDTQYF. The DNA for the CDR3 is TGTGCCAGCAGCTTAAAGCCTAGCACAGATACGCAGTATTTT.

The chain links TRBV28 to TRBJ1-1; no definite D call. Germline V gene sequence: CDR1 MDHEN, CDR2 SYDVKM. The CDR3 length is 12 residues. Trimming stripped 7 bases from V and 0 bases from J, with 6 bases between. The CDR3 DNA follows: TGTGCCAGCATGGACTTGAACACTGAAGCTTTCTTT. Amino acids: CASMDLNTEAFF.

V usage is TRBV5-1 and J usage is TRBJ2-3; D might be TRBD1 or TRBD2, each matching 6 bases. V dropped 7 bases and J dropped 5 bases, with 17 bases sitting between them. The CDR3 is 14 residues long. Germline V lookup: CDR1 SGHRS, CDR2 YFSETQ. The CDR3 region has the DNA TGCGCCAGCGGTGGGGGGCAGCCCGGAGATACGCAGTATTTT. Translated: CASGGGQPGDTQYF.

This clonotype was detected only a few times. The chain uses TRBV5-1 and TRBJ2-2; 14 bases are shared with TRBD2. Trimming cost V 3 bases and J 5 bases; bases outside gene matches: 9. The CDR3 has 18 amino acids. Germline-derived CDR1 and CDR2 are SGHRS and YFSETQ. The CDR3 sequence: CASSWMTSGGAETGELFF. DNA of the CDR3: TGCGCCAGCAGCTGGATGACTAGCGGGGGGGCCGAAACCGGGGAGCTGTTTTTT. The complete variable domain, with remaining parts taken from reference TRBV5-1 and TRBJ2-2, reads KAGVTQTPRYLIKTRGQQVTLSCSPISGHRSVSWYQQTPGQGLQFLFEYFSETQRNKGNFPGRFSGRQFSNSRSEMNVSTLELGDSALYLCASSWMTSGGAETGELFFGEGSRLTVL.

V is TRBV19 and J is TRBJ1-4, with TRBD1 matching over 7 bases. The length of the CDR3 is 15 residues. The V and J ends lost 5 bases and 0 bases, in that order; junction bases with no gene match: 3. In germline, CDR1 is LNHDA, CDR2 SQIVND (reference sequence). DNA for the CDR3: TGTGCCAGTAGTGAAGACAGGGCAACTAATGAAAAACTGTTTTTT. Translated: CASSEDRATNEKLFF.

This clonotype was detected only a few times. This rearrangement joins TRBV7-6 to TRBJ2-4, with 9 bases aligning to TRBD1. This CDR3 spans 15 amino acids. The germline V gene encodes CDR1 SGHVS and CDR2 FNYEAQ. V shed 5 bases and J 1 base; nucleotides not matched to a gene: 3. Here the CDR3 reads CASSPGTGAKNIQYF. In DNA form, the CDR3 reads TGTGCCAGCAGCCCTGGGACAGGGGCCAAAAACATTCAGTACTTC.

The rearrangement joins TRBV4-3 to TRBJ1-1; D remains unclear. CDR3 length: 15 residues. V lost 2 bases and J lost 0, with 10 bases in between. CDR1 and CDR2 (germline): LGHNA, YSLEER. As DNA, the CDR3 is TGCGCCAGCAGCCAATCACGGACGGTGAACACTGAAGCTTTCTTT. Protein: CASSQSRTVNTEAFF.

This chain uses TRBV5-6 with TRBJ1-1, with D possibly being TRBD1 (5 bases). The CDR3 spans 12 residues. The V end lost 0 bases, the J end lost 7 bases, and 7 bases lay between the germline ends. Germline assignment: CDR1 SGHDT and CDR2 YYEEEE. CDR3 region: CASSLGTSEAFF. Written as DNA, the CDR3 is TGTGCCAGCAGCTTGGGGACAAGTGAAGCTTTCTTT.